The clone carrying this TCR beta chain was recorded a few times. This entry comes from a study of glioma-infiltrating T cells after dendritic cell vaccination. The primer mix had 60 V beta and 13 J beta primers. Profiled with immunoSEQ multiplex PCR; TCRdb holds only in-frame clones, not every one. The sample has over 70,000 clones, about four fifths seen once. The CDR3 is 14 amino acids. After removal of 4 bases from V and 6 bases from J, the junction contained 8 bases not matched to a gene. The V gene's germline CDR1 is SGHRS and CDR2 YFSETQ. The chain couples TRBV5-1 to TRBJ2-3, with 7 positions matching TRBD1. The clonotype comes from a human donor with glioblastoma. Sequencing was performed on blood, taken before dendritic cell vaccination. In DNA form, the CDR3 reads TGCGCCAGCAGCAACGGAAAGGGGGCGGATACGCAGTATTTT. Translation gives CASSNGKGADTQYF.